This T cell receptor (beta chain) was found in a study of blood T cells in healthy people across ages. Whole-study results and caveats: More naive CD4+ cells and higher diversity marked long-lived donors relative to aged donors. Per million T cells, TCR beta diversity dropped about linearly as age rose.

Using a J-beta primer mix together with a sample-barcoded 5' primer, a second PCR was run for about 7 to 12 cycles. Template switching added a 12-random-nucleotide identifier to every cDNA molecule. TCRdb re-called the 5' RACE reads with MiXCR, one entry per CDR3 protein. The table lists over 1,200,000 distinct CDR3 sequences, 55% to 75% of them singletons. Comments on this clonotype: Its specificity is not known.

The CDR3 sequence is 13 residues long. CDR1 and CDR2 from the germline V gene are MNHEY and SMNVEV (reference sequence). V dropped 3 bases and J dropped 11 bases, with 16 bases sitting between them. The clonotype originates from a man aged 18 to 29 in good health. V is TRBV27 and J is TRBJ2-5, with D possibly TRBD2 on 5 matching bases. The sequenced material came from blood. This chain's CDR3 is CASSLELAARQYF. The CDR3, as DNA: TGTGCCAGCAGTTTGGAGCTAGCTGCTCGACAGTACTTC.